The next 30 T cell receptor beta chains were all read from a single sample in a study of T cells in Graves' hyperthyroidism and ophthalmopathy. The TCR beta CDR3 regions underwent amplification using RNA transcripts as the source. Researchers ran a first-round RT-PCR on the TCR CDR3 using the HTBI primer set. In TCRdb, the multiplex PCR reads were re-called with MiXCR into one record per CDR3 protein. Here the sample spans 50,000 to 60,000 distinct CDR3 sequences, over 40% being singletons. Sample: blood. The origin of the receptors is a woman between 45 and 60 years old with Graves' ophthalmopathy.

The chain has TRBV7-2 and TRBJ2-6; D perhaps matches TRBD1 (6 bases). V was cut by 5 bases and J by 13 bases, with 15 bases left in between. From germline, CDR1 is SGHTA and CDR2 FQGNSA. There are 13 residues in the CDR3. The CDR3 DNA follows: TGTGCCAGCAGCGATACAGGGCCTGATGTCCTGACTTTC. Amino acids: CASSDTGPDVLTF.

This rearrangement joins TRBV20-1 to TRBJ2-1, with 9 bases that match TRBD1. Germline CDR1 DFQATT, CDR2 SNEGSKA (reference sequence). This CDR3 region has 13 residues. V lost 1 base, J lost 6 bases, and 1 base stayed unmatched. The CDR3, as DNA: TGCAGTGCTAGAGGACAGGGGGTCAATGAGCAGTTCTTC. Protein product: CSARGQGVNEQFF.

In this sample, this clonotype turned up once. The junction shows a germline mismatch at one end, possibly a read error. The chain recombines TRBV20-1 with TRBJ2-1; D not resolved. CDR1 is DFQATT, CDR2 SNEGSKA, per germline (reference sequence). The CDR3 extends over 14 amino acids. The DNA for the CDR3 is TGCAGGGCTAGTCGTGGGGAAACCTACAATGAGCAGTTCTTC. It codes for CRASRGETYNEQFF.

This clonotype appeared many times. The chain joins TRBV12-3 or TRBV12-4 to TRBJ2-1; D is ambiguous. This CDR3 has 12 amino acids. With 7 bases removed from V and 9 bases from J, the gap between germline ends came to 13 bases. CDR3 sequence (DNA): TGTGCCAGCAACATGTGGGCTAGTGAGCAGTTCTTC. Translating gives CASNMWASEQFF.

This clonotype was recorded once. J is TRBJ2-7 and V is TRBV20-1, with no clear D. Germline V gene sequence: CDR1 DFQATT, CDR2 SNEGSKA (reference sequence). Trimming removed 2 bases at V and 2 bases at J, with 10 bases between. CDR3 length: 13 amino acids. DNA for the CDR3: TGCAGTGCTAGAAAGGGCGTCGCCTACGAGCAGTACTTC. Translating it yields CSARKGVAYEQYF.

This clonotype was detected only once. V usage is TRBV7-6 and J usage is TRBJ2-1; D is unresolved. Germline CDR1 reads SGHVS; CDR2 reads FNYEAQ. V shed 8 bases and J shed 5 bases, with 1 base lying between them. This CDR3 region has 9 residues. The CDR3 DNA reads as TGTGCCAGCCACAATGAGCAGTTCTTC. Residues: CASHNEQFF.

The rearrangement joins TRBV9 to TRBJ2-2; 11 bases are shared with TRBD2. V lost 3 bases and J lost 7; bases outside the gene matches: 5. CDR3 length: 15 residues. The germline V gene encodes CDR1 SGDLS and CDR2 YYNGEE. CDR3 in DNA: TGTGCCAGCAGCGCTACTAGCGGGGGCAACGGGGAGCTGTTTTTT. Its translation: CASSATSGGNGELFF.

Details on this clonotype: A junction boundary mismatches the germline segment, possibly from a read error. The chain couples TRBV19 to TRBJ2-1, with TRBD2 as a possible D gene (5 bases). The CDR3 is 14 residues long. CDR1 and CDR2 (germline): LNHDA, SQIVND (reference sequence). The CDR3 DNA sequence: TGTGCCCGTAGTCTCCGGGGAACTTACAATGAACAGTTCTTC. Amino acid sequence: CARSLRGTYNEQFF.

This clonotype is classed as medium-sized. The rearrangement joins TRBV29-1 to TRBJ2-7, with D uncertain. Germline values: CDR1 SQVTM, CDR2 ANQGSEA. Trimming took 8 bases from V and 0 from J, leaving 8 bases between them. The CDR3 runs 11 residues. CDR3 protein: CSIGSSYEQYF. CDR3 bases: TGCAGCATCGGAAGCTCCTACGAGCAGTACTTC.

This clonotype occurred many times. The chain joins TRBV7-3 to TRBJ2-3; D is perhaps TRBD2 (6 bases). The V gene lost 8 bases and the J gene lost 4 bases, with 13 bases spanning the gap. This CDR3 is built from 13 residues. Germline lookup yields CDR1 SGHTA and CDR2 FQGTGA. CDR3 amino acids: CASSYGEADTQYF. CDR3 nucleotides: TGTGCCAGCTCGTATGGGGAGGCAGATACGCAGTATTTT.

The J gene is TRBJ1-4, the V gene TRBV2; TRBD1 agrees at 11 bases. CDR3 length equals 14 residues. Germline V gene sequence: CDR1 SNHLY, CDR2 FYNNEI. J gave up 8 bases and V 4 bases, and 3 bases lay outside the gene matches. The CDR3 sequence: CASSGTGGIEKLFF. The DNA for the CDR3 is TGTGCCAGCAGTGGGACAGGGGGCATCGAAAAACTGTTTTTT.

This clonotype has a count of ten or more. The CDR3 loop reads CASSSGTEYGYTF. The CDR3 DNA follows: TGTGCCAGCAGCTCCGGGACTGAGTATGGCTACACCTTC. This chain uses TRBV5-6 with TRBJ1-2, with a weak D call TRBD1 (5 bases). Per germline, CDR1 SGHDT and CDR2 YYEEEE. Trimming left V 3 bases short and J 5 bases short, with 11 bases between. This CDR3 comprises 13 residues.

This clonotype was picked up many times. This chain connects TRBV19 to TRBJ2-3; 8 bases line up with TRBD1. The CDR3 extends over 16 amino acids. Germline V CDR1 and CDR2: LNHDA, SQIVND (reference sequence). J was trimmed by 2 bases and V by 6 bases; bases with no gene match: 10. The CDR3 region has the DNA TGTGCCAGTAGCAGGGGGGACAGGAGAACCACAGATACGCAGTATTTT. Translated: CASSRGDRRTTDTQYF.

The genes are TRBV5-1 and TRBJ1-2; 9 nucleotides match TRBD1. V dropped 0 bases and J dropped 5; count of bases not matched to a gene: 5. This CDR3 region has 15 residues. CDR1 is SGHRS, CDR2 YFSETQ, per germline. The CDR3 sequence: CASSLGDRAQYGYTF. CDR3 DNA sequence: TGCGCCAGCAGCTTGGGGGACAGGGCCCAATATGGCTACACCTTC. Filled out from reference TRBV5-1 and TRBJ1-2, the complete variable domain reads KAGVTQTPRYLIKTRGQQVTLSCSPISGHRSVSWYQQTPGQGLQFLFEYFSETQRNKGNFPGRFSGRQFSNSRSEMNVSTLELGDSALYLCASSLGDRAQYGYTFGSGTRLTVV.

This clonotype was observed many times. The V and J genes are TRBV6-2 or TRBV6-3 and TRBJ1-2; tentative D call: TRBD1 (5 bases). The CDR3 spans 14 residues. Looked up from germline, CDR1 is MNHEY and CDR2 is SVGEGT. V was shortened by 2 bases and J by 7 bases, with 14 bases between the two germline ends. This chain's CDR3 is CASSYRVRESGYTF. CDR3 nucleotide sequence: TGTGCCAGCAGTTACAGGGTCAGGGAATCTGGCTACACCTTC.

In its sample, this clonotype was seen many times. The chain couples TRBV19 to TRBJ2-5; 10 positions agree with TRBD1. The V gene's germline CDR1 is LNHDA and CDR2 SQIVND (reference sequence). V trimming: 6 bases; J trimming: 0 bases; junction bases outside the gene matches: 7. The CDR3 is made up of 16 amino acids. The CDR3 nucleotides read TGTGCCAGTAGGGGACAGGGGACTCGATACCAAGAGACCCAGTACTTC. Its translation is CASRGQGTRYQETQYF.

There are many counts of this clonotype. The gene calls are TRBV19 and TRBJ1-5; D unresolved. The CDR3 spans 13 residues. V lost 1 base, J lost 4 bases, and 5 bases lay in between. Germline lookup yields CDR1 LNHDA and CDR2 SQIVND (reference sequence). CDR3 residues: CASSIAQNQPQHF. CDR3 nucleotide sequence: TGTGCCAGTAGTATAGCCCAGAATCAGCCCCAGCATTTT.

In this sample, this clonotype turned up many times. The J gene is TRBJ1-5, the V gene TRBV28, with 10 positions matching TRBD1. With V trimmed by 5 bases and J by 6 bases, 7 bases remained unmatched. This CDR3 has 15 amino acids. CDR1 and CDR2 (germline): MDHEN, SYDVKM. This CDR3 reads CASSDGTGVIQPQHF. In DNA, the CDR3 is TGTGCCAGCAGTGACGGGACAGGGGTAATTCAGCCCCAGCATTTT.

The V call is TRBV24-1, the J call TRBJ2-1; D remains ambiguous. The CDR3 covers 12 residues. The V gene lost 2 bases and the J gene lost 9 bases, with 7 bases spanning the gap. The V gene's germline CDR1 is KGHDR and CDR2 SFDVKD. The CDR3 here is CATSDYDSEQFF. CDR3 DNA sequence: TGTGCCACCAGTGATTACGATAGTGAGCAGTTCTTC.

The chain recombines TRBV20-1 with TRBJ2-1; 10 bases are shared with TRBD2. V was clipped by 6 bases and J by 6 bases; unmatched bases: 5. CDR3 length: 13 residues. Germline-derived CDR1 and CDR2 are DFQATT and SNEGSKA (reference sequence). CDR3 nucleotide sequence: TGCAGTGCCAGCGGGGGGGAAATCAATGAGCAGTTCTTC. It codes for CSASGGEINEQFF.

There are many counts of this clonotype. The V call is TRBV19, the J call TRBJ1-4, with a possible D match to TRBD1 (6 bases). In germline, CDR1 is LNHDA, CDR2 SQIVND (reference sequence). Trimming removed 4 bases at V and 8 bases at J, with 17 bases between. The CDR3 is made up of 15 amino acids. The CDR3, as DNA: TGTGCCAGTAGTAGGGGTCAGGGGTGGAACGAAAAACTGTTTTTT. Protein product: CASSRGQGWNEKLFF.

This clonotype was seen at least ten times. CDR3 bases: TGTGCCAGCAGCCCGGCCGGGACAGTCTATGGCTACACCTTC. Translation: CASSPAGTVYGYTF. This chain joins TRBV2 and TRBJ1-2; TRBD1 aligns across 7 bases. From germline, CDR1 is SNHLY and CDR2 FYNNEI. The CDR3 is 14 residues long. V lost 6 bases to trimming and J lost 4 bases; unmatched junction nucleotides: 8.

DNA of the CDR3: TGCAGTGCCTTTCCCGGACAGGGGCGCAATTCACCCCTCCACTTT. Residues: CSAFPGQGRNSPLHF. The chain uses TRBV20-1 and TRBJ1-6; TRBD1 matches at 9 bases. The germline CDR1 and CDR2 sequences are DFQATT and SNEGSKA (reference sequence). The CDR3 loop spans 15 amino acids. Germline trimming cut 6 bases from V and 7 bases from J; bases unmatched to any gene: 10.

There are many counts of this clonotype. The CDR3 is CATSDLRGAGADTQYF. CDR3 bases: TGTGCCACCAGTGATTTGCGAGGGGCCGGGGCAGATACGCAGTATTTT. V is TRBV24-1 and J is TRBJ2-3; tentatively, D is TRBD1 or TRBD2 (5 bases each). Trimming left V 0 bases short and J 4 bases short, with 13 bases between. Germline assignment: CDR1 KGHDR and CDR2 SFDVKD. The CDR3 runs to 16 residues.

Note on this clonotype: No conserved phenylalanine or tryptophan is present at the end of the CDR3, so a read error is the likely explanation. The DNA is omitted, as the CDR3 cannot be located on it reliably, and the CDR3 follows TCRdb's listing. CDR3 region: CSAEPLSG. This chain connects TRBV20-1 to TRBJ1-6. In germline, CDR1 is DFQATT, CDR2 SNEGSKA (reference sequence). Inclusive of both ends, the CDR3 amounts to 8 amino acids.

By share, this clonotype counts as medium-sized. This chain links TRBV2 with TRBJ1-4, with TRBD1 matching over 8 bases. The CDR3 has 13 residues. V was pared by 6 bases and J by 7 bases, with 4 bases of the junction left unmatched. CDR1 is SNHLY, CDR2 FYNNEI, per germline. CDR3 DNA: TGTGCCAGCAGGCCGACAGGGGCTGAAAAACTGTTTTTT. This gives the protein CASRPTGAEKLFF. Full variable domain (rest looked up from reference TRBV2 and TRBJ1-4): EPEVTQTPSHQVTQMGQEVILRCVPISNHLYFYWYRQILGQKVEFLVSFYNNEISEKSEIFDDQFSVERPDGSNFTLKIRSTKLEDSAMYFCASRPTGAEKLFFGSGTQLSVL.

On this clonotype itself: The germline gene is not matched at one end of the junction; a read error may be the cause. V is TRBV2 and J is TRBJ2-5; perhaps TRBD2 as D (7 bases). The germline CDR1 and CDR2 sequences are SNHLY and FYNNEI. CDR3 length equals 15 residues. CDR3 sequence reads: CASGEGGGDMETQYF. Here the CDR3 DNA reads TGTGCCAGCGGTGAAGGGGGGGGTGATATGGAGACCCAGTACTTC.

This clonotype was seen once. The genes are TRBV7-8 and TRBJ2-6, with TRBD2 matching 8 bases. The length of the CDR3 is 14 residues. Germline V gene sequence: CDR1 SGHVS, CDR2 FQNEAQ. V shed 4 bases and J 4 bases; nucleotides not matched to a gene: 0. CDR3 residues: CASSWTSGANVLTF. In DNA form, the CDR3 reads TGTGCCAGCAGCTGGACTAGCGGGGCCAACGTCCTGACTTTC.

This clonotype was seen at least ten times. J is TRBJ2-5 and V is TRBV19; no definite D call. The CDR3 covers 13 residues. The V end was cut by 0 bases, the J end by 3 bases, with 5 bases between. Germline loops: CDR1 LNHDA, CDR2 SQIVND (reference sequence). CDR3 sequence: CASSIDQEETQYF. The CDR3 DNA sequence: TGTGCCAGTAGTATAGACCAGGAAGAGACCCAGTACTTC.

This clonotype was recorded at least ten times. This rearrangement joins TRBV27 to TRBJ2-1; possibly TRBD1 for D (5 bases). The germline V and J ends were trimmed by 3 bases and 6 bases, with 12 bases remaining between them. Per the germline V gene, CDR1 is MNHEY and CDR2 is SMNVEV (reference sequence). The length of the CDR3 is 14 residues. The CDR3 sequence: CASSFNSQGNEQFF. The CDR3 region has the DNA TGTGCCAGCAGTTTCAACTCCCAGGGCAATGAGCAGTTCTTC.